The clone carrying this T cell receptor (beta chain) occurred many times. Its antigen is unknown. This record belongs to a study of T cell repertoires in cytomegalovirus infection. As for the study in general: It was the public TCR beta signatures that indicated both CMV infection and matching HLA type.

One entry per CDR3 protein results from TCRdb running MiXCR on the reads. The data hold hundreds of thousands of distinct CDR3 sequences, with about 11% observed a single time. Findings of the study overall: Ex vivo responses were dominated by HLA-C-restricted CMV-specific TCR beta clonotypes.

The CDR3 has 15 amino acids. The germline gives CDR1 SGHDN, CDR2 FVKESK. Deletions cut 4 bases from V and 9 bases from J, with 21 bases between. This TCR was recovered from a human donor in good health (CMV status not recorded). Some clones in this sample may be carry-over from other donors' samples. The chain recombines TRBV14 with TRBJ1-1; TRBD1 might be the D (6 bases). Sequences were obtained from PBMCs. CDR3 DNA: TGTGCCAGCAGCCCCCTTCTCGGGCTCGGGGGGCAAGCTTTCTTT. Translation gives CASSPLLGLGGQAFF.